This entry is about one T cell receptor (beta chain). This clonotype was detected only a few times. Its recognized antigen is unknown. No base quality information exists; no much larger clone differs at one position. The sequencer was an Illumina HiSeq 2500. Quantitative 5'-RACE with molecular barcodes was the method used to prepare the TCR beta libraries. The study's own analysis went as follows. A new computational method based on a probabilistic model of VDJ rearrangement was used to identify disease-linked TCR variants. Clones were called with MiXCR by TCRdb after fastp trimmed the public reads at Q25, and only in-frame beta chains were retained. Each CDR3 protein appears once, grouped with its most common genes and DNA. The V and J calls and clone size are TCRdb's, not the authors'. Within this sample are about 440,000 distinct CDR3 sequences, with 17% of them counted one time only. Clones ranked in the top ten supply over 0.9% of the sample.

The record originates from a study of CD8 T cells in ankylosing spondylitis (dated by TCRdb to 2017 to 2019). In terms of the full investigation: The study profiled T cell receptor beta repertoires in healthy donors and ankylosing spondylitis patients to find disease-linked TCR variants. Peripheral blood samples were taken, and synovial fluid was additionally collected from ankylosing spondylitis patients. The whole study cohort included 108 healthy donors and 25 ankylosing spondylitis patients. General conclusions and limits of the study: A CD8+ phenotype was shown by the disease-linked clones, which were found at relatively low frequencies in peripheral blood. Some TCR beta motif variants had previously been reported in synovial fluid and blood of reactive arthritis patients, which suggested common disease-initiation mechanisms. Blood from ankylosing spondylitis patients appeared to be characterized by a TCR beta motif composed of eight highly homologous amino acid variants. The disease-linked clones were reported as significantly enriched in matched synovial fluid samples from ankylosing spondylitis patients.

The CDR3 has 12 amino acids, counting the end cysteine and phenylalanine. Solely the CDR3 DNA is kept, with 36 bases framed from the first base. As encoded in the germline V gene (reference sequence), CDR1 is LNHNV while CDR2 is YYDKDF. A distance of 12 bases separates the germline ends of V and J, which lose 1 base and 17 bases respectively. Sequencing was carried out using blood, either unsorted or a sorted T cell fraction (not recorded which). Here the chain combines TRBV15 and TRBJ1-6; the D gene assignment is ambiguous. The TCR originated in a male donor with ankylosing spondylitis. Here is the DNA: TGTGCCACCAGCAGAGGACAAGGAAGCTTCCACTTT. Translated, this is CATSRGQGSFHF. The full variable domain, completed from the reference TRBV15 and TRBJ1-6 proteins outside the CDR3, reads DAMVIQNPRYQVTQFGKPVTLSCSQTLNHNVMYWYQQKSSQAPKLLFHYYDKDFNNEADTPDNFQSRRPNTSFCFLDIRSPGLGDTAMYLCATSRGQGSFHFGNGTRLTVT.